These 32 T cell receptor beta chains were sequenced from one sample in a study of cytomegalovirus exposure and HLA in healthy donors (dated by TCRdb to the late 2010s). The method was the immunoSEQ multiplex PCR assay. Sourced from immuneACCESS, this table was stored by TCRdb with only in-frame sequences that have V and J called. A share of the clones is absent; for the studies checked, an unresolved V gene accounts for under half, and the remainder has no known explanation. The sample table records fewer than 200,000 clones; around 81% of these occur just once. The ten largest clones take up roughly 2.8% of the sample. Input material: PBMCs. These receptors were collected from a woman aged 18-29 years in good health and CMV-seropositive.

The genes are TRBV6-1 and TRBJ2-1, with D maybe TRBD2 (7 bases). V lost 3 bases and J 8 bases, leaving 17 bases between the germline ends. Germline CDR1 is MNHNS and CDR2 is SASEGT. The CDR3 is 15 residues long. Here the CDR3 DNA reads TGTGCCAGCAGTGATTGGAGGGGGGGCCGGGATGAGCAGTTCTTC. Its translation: CASSDWRGGRDEQFF.

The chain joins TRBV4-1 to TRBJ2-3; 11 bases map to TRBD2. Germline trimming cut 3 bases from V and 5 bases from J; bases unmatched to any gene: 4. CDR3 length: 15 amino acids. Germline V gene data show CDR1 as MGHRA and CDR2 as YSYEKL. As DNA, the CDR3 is TGCGCCAGCAGCCAGACTAGCGGGGCAGAAGATACGCAGTATTTT. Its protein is CASSQTSGAEDTQYF.

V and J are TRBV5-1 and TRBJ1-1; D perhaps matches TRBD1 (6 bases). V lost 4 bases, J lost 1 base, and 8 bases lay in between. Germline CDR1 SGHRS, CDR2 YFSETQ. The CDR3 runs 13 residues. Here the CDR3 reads CASSRGGNTEAFF. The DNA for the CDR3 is TGCGCCAGCAGCCGAGGGGGGAACACTGAAGCTTTCTTT.

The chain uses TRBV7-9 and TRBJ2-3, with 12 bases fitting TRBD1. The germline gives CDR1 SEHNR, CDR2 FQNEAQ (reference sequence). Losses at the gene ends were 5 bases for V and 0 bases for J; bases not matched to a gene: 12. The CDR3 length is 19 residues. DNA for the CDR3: TGTGCCAGCAGCGCCTTTGGGACAGGGGGCCCAATTAGCACAGATACGCAGTATTTT. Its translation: CASSAFGTGGPISTDTQYF.

The chain's CDR3 is CASSLSDSRSGSPLHF. In DNA, the CDR3 is TGTGCCAGCAGCTTATCGGACTCAAGATCGGGGTCACCCCTCCACTTT. The J gene is TRBJ1-6, the V gene TRBV7-9, with no clear D. V was shortened by 2 bases and J by 10 bases, with 18 bases between the two germline ends. The CDR3 spans 16 residues. CDR1 is SEHNR, CDR2 FQNEAQ, per germline (reference sequence).

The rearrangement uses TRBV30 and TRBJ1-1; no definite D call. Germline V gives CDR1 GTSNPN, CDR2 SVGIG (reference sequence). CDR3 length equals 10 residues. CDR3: CARTNTEAFF. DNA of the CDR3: TGTGCGCGAACGAACACTGAAGCTTTCTTT.

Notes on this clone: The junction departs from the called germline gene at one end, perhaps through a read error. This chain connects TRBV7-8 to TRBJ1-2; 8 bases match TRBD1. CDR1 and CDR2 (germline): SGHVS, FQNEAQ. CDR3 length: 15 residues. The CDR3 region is CASSLATGVNYGYTF. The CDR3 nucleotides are TGTGCCAGCAGCCTAGCGACAGGGGTGAACTATGGCTACACCTTC.

The CDR3 reads CASKWAGGETQYF. The CDR3 DNA sequence: TGTGCCAGCAAGTGGGCGGGAGGGGAGACCCAGTACTTC. The rearrangement links TRBV2 to TRBJ2-5; 9 nucleotides align to TRBD2. Germline CDR1 reads SNHLY; CDR2 reads FYNNEI. The CDR3 covers 13 residues. Trimming removed 7 bases from V and 5 bases from J; junction bases left unmatched: 5. Full variable domain (remainder filled in from reference TRBV2 and TRBJ2-5): EPEVTQTPSHQVTQMGQEVILRCVPISNHLYFYWYRQILGQKVEFLVSFYNNEISEKSEIFDDQFSVERPDGSNFTLKIRSTKLEDSAMYFCASKWAGGETQYFGPGTRLLVL.

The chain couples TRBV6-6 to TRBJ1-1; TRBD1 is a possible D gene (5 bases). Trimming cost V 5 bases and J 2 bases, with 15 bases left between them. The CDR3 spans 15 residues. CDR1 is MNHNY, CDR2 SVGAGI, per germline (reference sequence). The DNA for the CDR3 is TGTGCCAGCAGTGCCTCTTGGGGCTCCAACACTGAAGCTTTCTTT. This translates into CASSASWGSNTEAFF.

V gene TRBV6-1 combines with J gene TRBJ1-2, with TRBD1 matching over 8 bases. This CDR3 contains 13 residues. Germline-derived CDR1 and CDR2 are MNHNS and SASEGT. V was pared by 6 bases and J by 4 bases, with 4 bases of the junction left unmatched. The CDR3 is CASRGQAVYGYTF. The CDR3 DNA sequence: TGTGCCAGCAGGGGACAGGCCGTCTATGGCTACACCTTC.

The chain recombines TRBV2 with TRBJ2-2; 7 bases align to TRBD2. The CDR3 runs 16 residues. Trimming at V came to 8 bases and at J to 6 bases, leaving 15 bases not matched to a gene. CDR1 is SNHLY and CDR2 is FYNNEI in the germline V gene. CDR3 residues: CASRPGLKWVAGELFF. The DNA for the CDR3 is TGTGCCAGCCGGCCGGGACTAAAGTGGGTTGCCGGGGAGCTGTTTTTT.

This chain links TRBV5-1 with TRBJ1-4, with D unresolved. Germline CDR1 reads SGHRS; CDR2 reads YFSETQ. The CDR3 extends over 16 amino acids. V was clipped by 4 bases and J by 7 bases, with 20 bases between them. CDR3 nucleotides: TGCGCCAGCAGCCCCGAACCTCACAGAGTTGGTGAAAAACTGTTTTTT. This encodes CASSPEPHRVGEKLFF.

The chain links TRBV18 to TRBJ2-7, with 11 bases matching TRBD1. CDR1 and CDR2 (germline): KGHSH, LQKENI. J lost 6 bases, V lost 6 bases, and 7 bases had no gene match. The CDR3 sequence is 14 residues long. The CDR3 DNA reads TGTGCCAGCTCTCAAGGGACAGGGGGTGTCGAGCAGTACTTC. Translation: CASSQGTGGVEQYF.

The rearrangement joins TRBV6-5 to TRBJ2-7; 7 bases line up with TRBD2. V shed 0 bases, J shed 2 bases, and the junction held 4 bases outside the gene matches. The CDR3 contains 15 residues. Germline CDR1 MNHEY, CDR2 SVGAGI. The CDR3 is CASSYSGGETYEQYF. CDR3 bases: TGTGCCAGCAGTTACTCGGGGGGGGAGACCTACGAGCAGTACTTC.

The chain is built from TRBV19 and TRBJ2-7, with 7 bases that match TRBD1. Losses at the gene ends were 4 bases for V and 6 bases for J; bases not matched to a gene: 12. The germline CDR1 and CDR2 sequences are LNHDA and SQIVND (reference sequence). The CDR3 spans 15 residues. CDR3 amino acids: CASSTIQGSVVEQYF. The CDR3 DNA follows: TGTGCCAGTAGTACGATACAGGGGTCCGTGGTCGAGCAGTACTTC.

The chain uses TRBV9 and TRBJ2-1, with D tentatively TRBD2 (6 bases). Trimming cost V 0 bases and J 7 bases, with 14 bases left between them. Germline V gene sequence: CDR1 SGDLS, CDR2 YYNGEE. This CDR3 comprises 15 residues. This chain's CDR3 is CASSVEDAGRNEQFF. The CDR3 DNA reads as TGTGCCAGCAGCGTAGAGGACGCGGGGCGGAATGAGCAGTTCTTC.

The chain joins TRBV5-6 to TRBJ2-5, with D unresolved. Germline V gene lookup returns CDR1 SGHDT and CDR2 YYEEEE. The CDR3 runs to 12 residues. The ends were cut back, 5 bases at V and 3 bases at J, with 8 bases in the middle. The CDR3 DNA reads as TGTGCCAGCAGACTGAGTAAAGAGACCCAGTACTTC. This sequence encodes CASRLSKETQYF. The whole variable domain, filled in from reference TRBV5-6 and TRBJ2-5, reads DAGVTQSPTHLIKTRGQQVTLRCSPKSGHDTVSWYQQALGQGPQFIFQYYEEEERQRGNFPDRFSGHQFPNYSSELNVNALLLGDSALYLCASRLSKETQYFGPGTRLLVL.

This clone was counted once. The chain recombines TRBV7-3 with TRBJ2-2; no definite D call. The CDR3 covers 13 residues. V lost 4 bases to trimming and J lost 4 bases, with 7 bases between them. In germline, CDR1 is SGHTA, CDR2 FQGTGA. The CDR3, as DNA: TGTGCCAGCAGCTCAAGCCCCACCGGGGAGCTGTTTTTT. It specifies CASSSSPTGELFF. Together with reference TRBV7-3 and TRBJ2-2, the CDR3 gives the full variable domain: GAGVSQTPSNKVTEKGKYVELRCDPISGHTALYWYRQSLGQGPEFLIYFQGTGAADDSGLPNDRFFAVRPEGSVSTLKIQRTERGDSAVYLCASSSSPTGELFFGEGSRLTVL.

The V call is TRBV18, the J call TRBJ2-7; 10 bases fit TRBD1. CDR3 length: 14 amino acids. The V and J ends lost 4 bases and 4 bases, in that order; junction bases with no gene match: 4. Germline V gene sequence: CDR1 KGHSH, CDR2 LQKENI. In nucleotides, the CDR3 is TGTGCCAGCTCACGAGGGACAGGGGAGTACGAGCAGTACTTC. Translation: CASSRGTGEYEQYF.

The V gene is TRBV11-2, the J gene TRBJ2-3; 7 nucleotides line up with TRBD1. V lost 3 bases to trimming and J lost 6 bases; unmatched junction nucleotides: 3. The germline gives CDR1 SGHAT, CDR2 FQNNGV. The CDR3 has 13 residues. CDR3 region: CASSLTGSDTQYF. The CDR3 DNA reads TGTGCCAGCAGCTTGACAGGGTCGGATACGCAGTATTTT.

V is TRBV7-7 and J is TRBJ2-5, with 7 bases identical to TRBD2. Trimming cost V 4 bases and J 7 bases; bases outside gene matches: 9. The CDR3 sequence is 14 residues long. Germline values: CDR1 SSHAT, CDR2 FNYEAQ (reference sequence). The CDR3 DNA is TGTGCCAGCAGCTCCGGGACTACCCATGGGACCCAGTACTTC. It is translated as CASSSGTTHGTQYF.

In DNA form, the CDR3 reads TGTGCCAGCAGCTTAGCACTAGCGGGTACAGATACGCAGTATTTT. Protein sequence: CASSLALAGTDTQYF. The chain has TRBV7-6 and TRBJ2-3; 9 nucleotides agree with TRBD2. V lost 0 bases to trimming and J lost 3 bases; unmatched junction nucleotides: 1. The CDR3 is 15 amino acids. Germline values: CDR1 SGHVS, CDR2 FNYEAQ.

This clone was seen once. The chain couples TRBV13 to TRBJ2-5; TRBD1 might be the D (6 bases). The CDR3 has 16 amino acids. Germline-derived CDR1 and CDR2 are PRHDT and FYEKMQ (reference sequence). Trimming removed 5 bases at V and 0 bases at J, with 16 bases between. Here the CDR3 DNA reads TGTGCCAGCAGCCAACTGGGGGCGCCCCACCAAGAGACCCAGTACTTC. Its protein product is CASSQLGAPHQETQYF. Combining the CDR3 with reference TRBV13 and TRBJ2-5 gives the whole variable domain AAGVIQSPRHLIKEKRETATLKCYPIPRHDTVYWYQQGPGQDPQFLISFYEKMQSDKGSIPDRFSAQQFSDYHSELNMSSLELGDSALYFCASSQLGAPHQETQYFGPGTRLLVL.

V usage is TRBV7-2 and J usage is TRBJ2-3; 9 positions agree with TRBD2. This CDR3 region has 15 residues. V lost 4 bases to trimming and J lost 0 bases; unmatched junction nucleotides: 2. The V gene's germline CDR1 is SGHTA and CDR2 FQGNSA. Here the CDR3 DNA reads TGTGCCAGCAGCTGGGGACTAGCTAGCACAGATACGCAGTATTTT. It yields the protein CASSWGLASTDTQYF.

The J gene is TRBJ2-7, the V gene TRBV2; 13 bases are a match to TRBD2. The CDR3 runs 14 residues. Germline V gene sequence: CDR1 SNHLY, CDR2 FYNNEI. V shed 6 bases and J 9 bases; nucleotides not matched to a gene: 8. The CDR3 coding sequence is TGTGCCAGCAGACAGACTAGCGGGGGGATACGGCAGTACTTC. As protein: CASRQTSGGIRQYF.

CDR3 protein: CASLMIGTGSSYEQYF. The CDR3 DNA reads TGTGCCAGTTTGATGATCGGGACAGGTTCAAGCTACGAGCAGTACTTC. This chain links TRBV18 with TRBJ2-7; 8 bases map to TRBD1. CDR1 is KGHSH, CDR2 LQKENI, per germline. CDR3 length equals 16 residues. J gave up 3 bases and V 9 bases, and 16 bases lay outside the gene matches.

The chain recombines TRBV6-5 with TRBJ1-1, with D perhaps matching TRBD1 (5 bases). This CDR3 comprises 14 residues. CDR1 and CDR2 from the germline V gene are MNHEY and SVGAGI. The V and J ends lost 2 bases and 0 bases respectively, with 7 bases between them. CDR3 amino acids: CASSYRDLNTEAFF. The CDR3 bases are TGTGCCAGCAGTTACAGGGACTTGAACACTGAAGCTTTCTTT.

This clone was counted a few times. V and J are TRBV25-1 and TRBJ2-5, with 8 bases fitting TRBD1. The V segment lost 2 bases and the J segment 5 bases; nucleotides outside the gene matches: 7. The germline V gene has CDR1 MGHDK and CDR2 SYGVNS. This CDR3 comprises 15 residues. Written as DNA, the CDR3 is TGTGCCAGCAGTGAAGCTGTCAGGGGGCGTGAGACCCAGTACTTC. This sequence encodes CASSEAVRGRETQYF.

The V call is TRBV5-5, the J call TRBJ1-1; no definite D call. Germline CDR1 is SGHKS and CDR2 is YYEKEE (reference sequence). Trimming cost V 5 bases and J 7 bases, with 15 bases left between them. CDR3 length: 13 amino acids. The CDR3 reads CASSFSNRGEAFF. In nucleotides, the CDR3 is TGTGCCAGCAGTTTCTCGAACCGCGGTGAAGCTTTCTTT.

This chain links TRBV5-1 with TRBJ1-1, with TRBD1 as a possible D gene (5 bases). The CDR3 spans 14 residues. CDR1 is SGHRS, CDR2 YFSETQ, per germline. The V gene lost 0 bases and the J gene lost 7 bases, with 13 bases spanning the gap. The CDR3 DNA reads TGCGCCAGCAGCTTGGCGACAGTGAAGGGTGAAGCTTTCTTT. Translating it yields CASSLATVKGEAFF.

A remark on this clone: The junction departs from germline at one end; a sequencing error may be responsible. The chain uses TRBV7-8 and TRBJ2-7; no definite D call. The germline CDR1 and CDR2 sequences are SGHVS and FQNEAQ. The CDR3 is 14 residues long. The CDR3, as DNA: TGTGCCAGCAACTTACACCCTAGTTATCCCGAGCAGTACTTC. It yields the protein CASNLHPSYPEQYF.

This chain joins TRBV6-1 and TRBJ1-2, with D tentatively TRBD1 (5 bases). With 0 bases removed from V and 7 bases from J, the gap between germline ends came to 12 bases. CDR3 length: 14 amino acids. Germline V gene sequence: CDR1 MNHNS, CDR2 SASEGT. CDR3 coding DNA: TGTGCCAGCAGTGAAGCCAGGGTTTCCGGTGGCTACACCTTC. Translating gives CASSEARVSGGYTF.